This TCR beta chain was sequenced in a study of blood T cell repertoires in COVID-19 (TCRdb year 2020). Study-level background: Samples from collaborators originated in the United States, Italy and Spain and spanned both the acute and convalescent phases of COVID-19. The material from the prospective study consisted of cDNA or gDNA derived from T cells, B-cell-depleted T cells, or PBMCs. Deeply sampled blood TCRbeta repertoires from subjects exposed to, actively infected with, or recovered from COVID-19 were included in the dataset. A freely available public database, intended as a resource for researchers studying the immune response to SARS-CoV-2, is where the repertoires were released. The samples were drawn from the first 160 participants of the ongoing ImmuneRACE study and from 950 to 1,500 subjects provided by 6 global collaborators. The sample metadata nearly always contained a de-identified subject ID, COVID-19 status, age in years and sex. Where HLA class I and class II types were available, the types were taken from metadata supplied by the sample provider, not from assay-based typing. Points the paper makes about the study in general: The quantity of clinical and demographic metadata differed by source and by participant and was supplied without curation.

Whole blood was collected in K2EDTA tubes by collaborating institutions according to the institutions' own protocols. For TCRbeta analysis, collaborators shipped samples in one of three forms: frozen whole blood, isolated PBMCs, or DNA extracted from either of those sample types. V is trimmed back by 7 bases and J by 1 base, and the junction contains 10 bases that no gene match accounts for. In the germline V gene, CDR1 corresponds to SNHLY and CDR2 to FYNNEI. CDR3 length: 17 amino acids, cysteine to phenylalanine. The kept DNA is CDR3 alone, 51 bases in frame from the first base. The immunoSEQ Assay, a bias-controlled multiplex PCR, was used to amplify TCRbeta CDR3 regions from genomic DNA. The paper's data handling went like this. The number of nucleated cells in each sample was estimated from the amplification of reference gene primers within the assay. To quantify the absolute abundance of each unique TCRbeta CDR3 rearrangement, sequence reads were collapsed and filtered. For each sample, productive Simpson clonality was calculated as the square root of Simpson's diversity index over productive rearrangements. Not all clones reach the TCRdb copy of this immuneACCESS table, which keeps in-frame sequences only. Checked studies attribute under half of the gap to unresolved V genes and leave the rest unexplained. The DNA gave D and trimming, while V, J and clone size come from that table. Present in this sample are 120,000 to 150,000 clones, roughly 84% of which were seen just once. Roughly 4.5% of the sample belongs to the ten largest clones.

As for this clone: Its antigen remains unidentified. No base qualities exist here, and no much larger clone lies one base off it.

The specimen was peripheral blood. This clonotype originated in a human donor in a cohort sampled during active COVID-19. The rearranged chain carries TRBV2 and TRBJ2-1; TRBD1 matches 10 bases in the middle. The sequenced DNA: TGTGCCAGCACTCCGGGACAGGGGCGTCGGTCCTACAATGAGCAGTTCTTC. This sequence encodes CASTPGQGRRSYNEQFF.